The source of this T cell receptor beta chain is a study of response to subunit inactivated influenza vaccine. Trimming cost V 6 bases and J 2 bases, with 11 bases left between them. Per germline, CDR1 SNHLY and CDR2 FYNNEI. CDR3 size: 15 residues. Notes on the study in general: Only a handful of new T cells, the authors suggested, are recruited with each seasonal influenza vaccination.

TCRdb fed the RT-PCR reads into MiXCR, producing one record per CDR3 protein. The profile shows roughly 700,000 distinct CDR3 sequences, 11% to 15% of them singletons. Details on this clonotype: The antigen is not known.

Sample: PBMCs from blood, taken 14 to 15 days before vaccination. J is TRBJ2-6 and V is TRBV2, with D maybe TRBD2 (6 bases). The TCR sequence derives from a man aged 50 to 59 who received an inactivated influenza vaccine. CDR3 nucleotide sequence: TGTGCCAGCAGCGGGAGCATCCCTGGGGCCAACGTCCTGACTTTC. Translated, it gives CASSGSIPGANVLTF. The whole variable domain, remainder taken from reference TRBV2 and TRBJ2-6, is EPEVTQTPSHQVTQMGQEVILRCVPISNHLYFYWYRQILGQKVEFLVSFYNNEISEKSEIFDDQFSVERPDGSNFTLKIRSTKLEDSAMYFCASSGSIPGANVLTFGAGSRLTVL.